Reported below is one T cell receptor beta chain. Its target is unknown. Quantitative 5'-RACE with molecular barcodes generated TCR beta libraries. TCRdb reanalysed the 5' RACE reads using MiXCR and keeps one entry per CDR3 protein. The sample has about 110,000 distinct CDR3 sequences; 24% are singletons. This specimen comes from a study of CD8 T cells in ankylosing spondylitis. General study results and limits: A motif in TCR beta, a set of about 8 highly homologous variants, appeared characteristic of ankylosing spondylitis blood.

Trimming removed 5 bases at V and 6 bases at J, with 21 bases between. CDR1 SGHVS and CDR2 FQNEAQ come from the germline V gene. The CDR3 loop spans 16 amino acids. This chain links TRBV7-8 with TRBJ2-3; D could derive from TRBD1 or TRBD2 (5 bases each). The receptor comes from a male donor with ankylosing spondylitis. What was sequenced was synovial fluid, either unsorted or a sorted T cell fraction (not recorded which). The CDR3 sequence: CASSPSGTDTTDTQYF. For the CDR3, the DNA is TGTGCCAGCAGCCCTTCCGGGACGGATACCACTGATACGCAGTATTTT.